These 20 T cell receptor beta chains were sequenced from one sample in a study of early T cells in non-severe SARS-CoV-2 infection. One entry per CDR3 protein, called by TCRdb with MiXCR from the 5' RACE reads. The sample includes some 49,000 distinct CDR3 sequences, about 12% of them seen just once. Sequencing was carried out using whole blood. The source is an adult who was a healthcare worker with PCR-confirmed SARS-CoV-2 infection or an uninfected control (not recorded which).

This clonotype showed up many times. The CDR3 protein is CASTIGGDPSYEQYF. DNA for the CDR3: TGTGCCAGCACCATAGGAGGGGACCCTTCCTACGAGCAGTACTTC. The chain links TRBV25-1 to TRBJ2-7, with a possible D match to TRBD2 (6 bases). V lost 7 bases and J lost 1, with 17 bases in between. The CDR3 runs 15 residues. Germline CDR1 MGHDK, CDR2 SYGVNS.

This clonotype showed up just a few times. The chain couples TRBV28 to TRBJ2-3, with D perhaps matching TRBD2 (6 bases). With 11 bases removed from V and 3 bases from J, the gap between germline ends came to 15 bases. The CDR3 is made up of 13 amino acids. Germline CDR1 MDHEN, CDR2 SYDVKM. As DNA, the CDR3 is TGTGCCGGGGGGACGGGTCCTACAGATACGCAGTATTTT. This sequence encodes CAGGTGPTDTQYF. Supplemented by reference TRBV28 and TRBJ2-3, the full variable domain reads DVKVTQSSRYLVKRTGEKVFLECVQDMDHENMFWYRQDPGLGLRLIYFSYDVKMKEKGDIPEGYSVSREKKERFSLILESASTNQTSMYLCAGGTGPTDTQYFGPGTRLTVL.

This chain links TRBV28 with TRBJ2-4; tentatively, D is TRBD1 or TRBD2 (5 bases each). CDR1 MDHEN and CDR2 SYDVKM come from the germline V gene. V gave up 9 bases and J gave up 9 bases, with 21 bases separating them. The CDR3 contains 14 residues. As DNA, the CDR3 is TGTGCCAGTGAGGGGAGCCCCCGGGGTGTCATTCAGTACTTC. As protein: CASEGSPRGVIQYF. The variable domain in full, completed from reference TRBV28 and TRBJ2-4, reads DVKVTQSSRYLVKRTGEKVFLECVQDMDHENMFWYRQDPGLGLRLIYFSYDVKMKEKGDIPEGYSVSREKKERFSLILESASTNQTSMYLCASEGSPRGVIQYFGAGTRLSVL.

This clonotype was found a few times. This chain links TRBV7-9 with TRBJ2-5; 12 nucleotides agree with TRBD2. This CDR3 is 17 amino acids long. Germline trimming cut 4 bases from V and 2 bases from J; bases unmatched to any gene: 8. Germline V gene lookup returns CDR1 SEHNR and CDR2 FQNEAQ (reference sequence). The CDR3 region has the DNA TGTGCCAGCAGCTCCAGGACTAGCGGGGTACAACAAGAGACCCAGTACTTC. Translating it yields CASSSRTSGVQQETQYF.

The chain carries TRBV3-1 and TRBJ2-2; D gene ambiguous. This CDR3 region has 13 residues. V shed 2 bases and J shed 3 bases, with 4 bases lying between them. CDR1 LGHDT and CDR2 YNNKEL come from the germline V gene (reference sequence). The CDR3 bases are TGTGCCAGCAGCCAAACACACACCGGGGAGCTGTTTTTT. Protein product: CASSQTHTGELFF. The full variable domain, rest sourced from reference TRBV3-1 and TRBJ2-2, is DTAVSQTPKYLVTQMGNDKSIKCEQNLGHDTMYWYKQDSKKFLKIMFSYNNKELIINETVPNRFSPKSPDKAHLNLHINSLELGDSAVYFCASSQTHTGELFFGEGSRLTVL.

The V call is TRBV6-4, the J call TRBJ2-3; 8 bases line up with TRBD2. The J segment lost 5 bases and the V segment lost 0 bases, leaving 10 bases of the junction unmatched. The CDR3 is made up of 17 amino acids. Germline CDR1 and CDR2: MRHNA and SNTAGT. The CDR3 loop reads CASSDSTSDGAIDTQYF. CDR3 sequence (DNA): TGTGCCAGCAGTGACTCGACTAGCGACGGGGCAATAGATACGCAGTATTTT.

This chain uses TRBV2 with TRBJ2-3; D possibly corresponds to TRBD2 (5 bases). V lost 2 bases and J 2 bases, leaving 8 bases between the germline ends. The germline CDR1 and CDR2 sequences are SNHLY and FYNNEI. There are 14 residues in the CDR3. DNA of the CDR3: TGTGCCAGCAGTGAAAGGAGGAACACAGATACGCAGTATTTT. Protein: CASSERRNTDTQYF.

This clonotype was detected ten times or more. This chain connects TRBV29-1 to TRBJ1-1; weak D call: TRBD1 (5 bases). From germline, CDR1 is SQVTM and CDR2 ANQGSEA. The CDR3 has 13 amino acids. The V end lost 7 bases, the J end lost 5 bases, and 17 bases lay between the germline ends. Here the CDR3 DNA reads TGCAGCGCCAAAAGGCCGGGGCGGACTGAAGCTTTCTTT. This codes for CSAKRPGRTEAFF.

This clonotype was recorded a few times. The chain couples TRBV7-8 to TRBJ1-1; unclear D gene. This CDR3 comprises 13 residues. V shed 3 bases and J shed 2 bases, with 7 bases lying between them. CDR1 SGHVS and CDR2 FQNEAQ come from the germline V gene. DNA for the CDR3: TGTGCCAGCAGCTTTAACCGAAACACTGAAGCTTTCTTT. Encoded protein: CASSFNRNTEAFF.

This clonotype was observed a handful of times. The rearrangement links TRBV27 to TRBJ2-3; TRBD1 might be the D (6 bases). The V end was cut by 5 bases, the J end by 2 bases, with 14 bases between. CDR1 MNHEY and CDR2 SMNVEV come from the germline V gene (reference sequence). CDR3 size: 15 residues. Here the CDR3 reads CASSTRTVNTDTQYF. DNA for the CDR3: TGTGCCAGCAGTACTCGGACAGTCAACACAGATACGCAGTATTTT.

In its sample, this clonotype was seen many times. V gene TRBV27 combines with J gene TRBJ1-1; D is perhaps TRBD1 (5 bases). The CDR3 sequence is 15 residues long. Germline lookup yields CDR1 MNHEY and CDR2 SMNVEV (reference sequence). The V and J ends lost 7 bases and 2 bases respectively, with 17 bases between them. CDR3: CASTQVGHANTEAFF. Written as DNA, the CDR3 is TGTGCCAGCACCCAAGTGGGGCACGCTAACACTGAAGCTTTCTTT.

This chain joins TRBV5-4 and TRBJ2-7, with 11 bases lining up with TRBD1. The CDR3 is made up of 14 amino acids. V shed 3 bases and J 5 bases; nucleotides not matched to a gene: 4. Germline lookup yields CDR1 SGHNT and CDR2 YYREEE (reference sequence). As DNA, the CDR3 is TGTGCCAGCAGCTGGACAGGGGGCGCGGACGAGCAGTACTTC. It codes for CASSWTGGADEQYF.

The chain carries TRBV6-1 and TRBJ2-3; 12 bases map to TRBD1. Per the germline V gene, CDR1 is MNHNS and CDR2 is SASEGT. Trimming cost V 7 bases and J 4 bases; bases outside gene matches: 9. CDR3 length: 16 amino acids. The CDR3 nucleotides are TGTGCCAGCAAGGGTCCGGGACAGGGGGCGGCAGATACGCAGTATTTT. Translating gives CASKGPGQGAADTQYF.

This clonotype was seen at least ten times. The V and J genes are TRBV7-2 and TRBJ2-1; TRBD2 agrees at 7 bases. V was clipped by 0 bases and J by 3 bases; unmatched bases: 2. The germline V gene encodes CDR1 SGHTA and CDR2 FQGNSA. The CDR3 totals 15 residues. Written as DNA, the CDR3 is TGTGCCAGCAGCTTAGCGCGGGGGAGCTACAATGAGCAGTTCTTC. Its protein is CASSLARGSYNEQFF.

This clonotype was seen ten or more times. The gene calls are TRBV4-3 and TRBJ2-2; 10 nucleotides align to TRBD2. Germline trimming cut 4 bases from V and 0 bases from J; bases unmatched to any gene: 5. The CDR3 runs to 17 residues. The germline V gene encodes CDR1 LGHNA and CDR2 YSLEER. The CDR3 loop reads CASSPGAGGPNTGELFF. The CDR3 bases are TGCGCCAGCAGCCCGGGAGCGGGAGGGCCGAACACCGGGGAGCTGTTTTTT.

Remarks on this clonotype: This likely came from a read error, as a far larger clone is one base away. The rearrangement uses TRBV28 and TRBJ2-2, with TRBD1 matching over 9 bases. This CDR3 is 15 amino acids long. Trimming cost V 6 bases and J 5 bases; bases outside gene matches: 7. Looked up from germline, CDR1 is MDHEN and CDR2 is SYDVKM. CDR3 nucleotides: TGTGCCAGCAGCCCCGGGACAGGGTTGACCGGGGAGCTGTTTTTT. Protein product: CASSPGTGLTGELFF.

In its sample, this clonotype was seen many times. This CDR3 is CASSLTGGNEQFF. The CDR3 region has the DNA TGTGCCAGCAGCTTAACTGGTGGGAATGAGCAGTTCTTC. This sequence joins TRBV7-3 and TRBJ2-1; D unclear. Germline loops: CDR1 SGHTA, CDR2 FQGTGA. V was shortened by 0 bases and J by 7 bases, with 7 bases between the two germline ends. CDR3 length: 13 residues.

This clonotype appeared many times. V gene TRBV7-6 combines with J gene TRBJ2-3; the D is unclear. Germline CDR1 and CDR2: SGHVS and FNYEAQ. Trimming cost V 5 bases and J 6 bases, with 9 bases left between them. The length of the CDR3 is 12 residues. The CDR3 bases are TGTGCCAGCAGCGTCCAACTGGATACGCAGTATTTT. Amino acid sequence: CASSVQLDTQYF.

This chain connects TRBV7-2 to TRBJ2-3, with 13 bases lining up with TRBD2. V was clipped by 5 bases and J by 2 bases; unmatched bases: 7. CDR3 length: 17 amino acids. Germline loops: CDR1 SGHTA, CDR2 FQGNSA. CDR3 in DNA: TGTGCCAGCAGCATGAGGACTAGCGGGAGTTTCACAGATACGCAGTATTTT. As protein: CASSMRTSGSFTDTQYF.

There are a few counts of this clonotype. The chain joins TRBV19 to TRBJ2-5; no reliable D call. This CDR3 spans 14 amino acids. Germline V gene data show CDR1 as LNHDA and CDR2 as SQIVND (reference sequence). V lost 3 bases, J lost 4 bases, and 12 bases lay in between. CDR3 coding DNA: TGTGCCAGTAGTATTGGCGGACCCGGAGAGACCCAGTACTTC. Translation: CASSIGGPGETQYF.